Listed below are T cell receptor beta chains from one sample, sequenced in a study of control samples from healthy donors and cancer patients. The method was immunoSEQ multiplex PCR; TCRdb's version includes in-frame clones alone and lacks a portion of them. The sample lists 150,000 to 200,000 clones; under 95% were seen once. The sequencing sample was made of blood. Source of these receptors: a woman between 18 and 29 years old in good health. CDR3s include the opening cysteine and the closing phenylalanine or tryptophan.

cdr3_length v_call cdr3_aa
15 TRBV11-3 CASSREGQAYNEQFF
15 TRBV25-1 CASSAGLGPYNEQFF
11 TRBV27 CASTNGMDIIF
15 TRBV6-6 CASSYYRVRDEKLFF
20 TRBV18 CASSPPGRAGGSIAYNEQFF
17 TRBV7-8 CASSTYAQAANTGELFF
15 TRBV7-8 CASSLGQGWNQPQHF
13 TRBV7-3 CASSFGQGETQYF
16 TRBV7-8 CASSLTGTLSNQPQHF
13 TRBV5-1 CASSPGLSNEQFF
14 TRBV28 CATTGTHSNQPQHF
14 TRBV10-3 CAISDRDSNQPQHF
15 TRBV28 CASSLRGASNQPQHF
15 TRBV6-5 CASRRDTYSNQPQHF
14 TRBV6-1 CASTRLAGFYEQYF
12 TRBV4-2 CAILGAQEKLFF
14 TRBV6-5 CASTALSGTTEAFF